This T cell receptor (beta chain) stems from a study of blood T cell repertoires in COVID-19. Repertoires were generated with immunoSEQ multiplex PCR, while TCRdb's copy carries only in-frame clones and drops some. The profile shows roughly 400,000 clones, more than 80% of them singletons. The germline V gene encodes CDR1 KGHSH and CDR2 LQKENI. Trimming stripped 3 bases from V and 0 bases from J, with 12 bases between. The length of the CDR3 is 16 residues. Material for sequencing was PBMCs or T cells enriched from blood (not recorded which). The source is a man between 25 and 39 years old who had recovered from COVID-19. The chain combines TRBV18 with TRBJ1-5; a weak D match, TRBD1 (5 bases). CDR3 nucleotides: TGTGCCAGCTCACCCGGGGACTGGTATAGCAATCAGCCCCAGCATTTT. It yields the protein CASSPGDWYSNQPQHF.